This T cell receptor beta chain was observed in a study of Ad26.COV2.S vaccination and SARS-CoV-2 variants. Trimming pared 4 bases from V and 5 bases from J, leaving 9 bases between. The CDR3 consists of 12 residues. Germline V gene lookup returns CDR1 MDHEN and CDR2 SYDVKM. TCRdb keeps only in-frame clones here, not all; method: immunoSEQ multiplex PCR. The table records roughly 380,000 clones, 85% to 90% of them present only once. Treatment defined: 19 received Ad26.COV2.S at low or high dose, single or two shots; about five received placebo; per-sample allocation not given. Day 63 after the first injection of vaccine or placebo was the sampling time.

V gene TRBV28 combines with J gene TRBJ2-7; D gene unclear. The starting material was peripheral blood, obtained in a trial of Ad26.COV2.S vaccine versus placebo. The TCR was taken from a person between 18 and 59 years old who received the Ad26.COV2.S COVID-19 vaccine or a placebo. The CDR3 DNA follows: TGTGCCAGCAGTTCTGGGGTCCACGAGCAGTACTTC. Residues: CASSSGVHEQYF.